The entry that follows covers one T cell receptor (beta chain) sequence. The antigen remains unidentified. This sample is drawn from a study of OX40 agonist ivuxolimab in advanced cancers. Profiled with immunoSEQ multiplex PCR; TCRdb holds only in-frame clones, not every one. Of 73,000 or so clones listed, about nine tenths are singletons. Overall study results and limits: Determination of antigen specificity was not performed for the expanded peripheral T cells.

The sequence derives from an adult with an advanced solid tumor such as melanoma, head and neck, liver or kidney cancer. Sample: CD4+ or CD8+ T cells sorted from blood, taken in a trial of the OX40 agonist ivuxolimab.

This CDR3 is CASSLGASGRARNEQFF. In DNA, the CDR3 is TGTGCCAGCAGCTTAGGGGCTAGCGGGAGGGCCAGAAATGAGCAGTTCTTC. The chain carries TRBV7-8 and TRBJ2-1; 12 nucleotides agree with TRBD2. The CDR3 contains 17 residues. The V and J ends lost 1 base and 7 bases, in that order; junction bases with no gene match: 8. Germline V lookup: CDR1 SGHVS, CDR2 FQNEAQ.